The 9 T cell receptor beta chains below were found in one sample sequenced in a study of blood T cell repertoires in COVID-19. Profiled with immunoSEQ multiplex PCR; TCRdb holds only in-frame clones, not every one. The profile shows 130,000 or so clones, around 85% of them singletons. Input material: peripheral blood. The receptors stem from an elderly woman with acute or convalescent COVID-19.

The rearrangement joins TRBV7-2 to TRBJ1-4, with TRBD1 identical over 9 bases. The junction had 5 bases not matched to a gene; V was cut back by 4 bases and J by 5 bases. The CDR3 is 15 residues long. The germline gives CDR1 SGHTA, CDR2 FQGNSA. The CDR3 loop reads CASSWMGTGNEKLFF. The CDR3 region has the DNA TGTGCCAGCAGCTGGATGGGGACAGGGAATGAAAAACTGTTTTTT.

The J gene is TRBJ2-7, the V gene TRBV6-6, with TRBD1 matching over 8 bases. V lost 6 bases and J lost 0; bases outside the gene matches: 10. The CDR3 length is 16 residues. Germline CDR1 and CDR2: MNHNY and SVGAGI (reference sequence). The CDR3 here is CASSDPGTGYSYEQYF. In nucleotides, the CDR3 is TGTGCCAGCAGCGACCCTGGGACAGGATACTCCTACGAGCAGTACTTC.

This chain joins TRBV5-4 and TRBJ1-1; 8 nucleotides match TRBD1. Germline V gene sequence: CDR1 SGHNT, CDR2 YYREEE (reference sequence). The V gene end was trimmed by 3 bases and the J gene end by 3 bases; junction bases not matched to a gene: 1. CDR3 length equals 13 residues. In DNA, the CDR3 is TGTGCCAGCAGCTCAGGGGGCTACACTGAAGCTTTCTTT. Its translation: CASSSGGYTEAFF.

The rearrangement links TRBV7-2 to TRBJ2-7, with 7 bases aligning to TRBD1. Losses at the gene ends were 0 bases for V and 9 bases for J; bases not matched to a gene: 8. In germline, CDR1 is SGHTA, CDR2 FQGNSA. The CDR3 is 14 amino acids. CDR3 sequence reads: CASSLAPEGAGQYF. The CDR3 nucleotides are TGTGCCAGCAGCTTAGCCCCTGAGGGGGCGGGGCAGTACTTC. Complete variable domain (other parts from reference TRBV7-2 and TRBJ2-7): GAGVSQSPSNKVTEKGKDVELRCDPISGHTALYWYRQSLGQGLEFLIYFQGNSAPDKSGLPSDRFSAERTGGSVSTLTIQRTQQEDSAVYLCASSLAPEGAGQYFGPGTRLTVT.

The chain uses TRBV3-1 (or the pseudogene TRBV3-2) and TRBJ1-1; no firm D call. The CDR3 has 12 amino acids. CDR1 is LGHDT and CDR2 is YNNKEL in the germline V gene (reference sequence). The germline V and J ends were trimmed by 4 bases and 3 bases, with 6 bases remaining between them. The CDR3 reads CASSPRDTEAFF. CDR3 nucleotides: TGTGCCAGCAGCCCGAGGGACACTGAAGCTTTCTTT.

The J gene is TRBJ1-3, the V gene TRBV9; D possibly corresponds to TRBD1 (5 bases). Between the trimmed V and J ends, which lost 4 bases and 0 bases, there was a span of 11 bases. The CDR3 loop spans 15 amino acids. Germline CDR1 reads SGDLS; CDR2 reads YYNGEE. Written as DNA, the CDR3 is TGTGCCAGCAGCAGCCGGACATACTCTGGAAACACCATATATTTT. Amino acids: CASSSRTYSGNTIYF.

The rearrangement uses TRBV15 and TRBJ1-1; D gene unclear. In germline, CDR1 is LNHNV, CDR2 YYDKDF (reference sequence). There are 14 residues in the CDR3. V was trimmed by 3 bases and J by 1 base, leaving 9 bases between them. In DNA, the CDR3 is TGTGCCACCAGCAGGCCCGACAAGAACACTGAAGCTTTCTTT. It translates to CATSRPDKNTEAFF.

A few counts support this clone. V gene TRBV7-9 combines with J gene TRBJ1-4; D not certain. The CDR3 runs 14 residues. V was clipped by 4 bases and J by 5 bases, with 11 bases between them. Germline V CDR1 and CDR2: SEHNR, FQNEAQ (reference sequence). The CDR3 DNA reads TGTGCCAGCAGCTCCGTCGCGGGAAATGAAAAACTGTTTTTT. Translated, it gives CASSSVAGNEKLFF.

This clone was recorded a few times. J is TRBJ1-6 and V is TRBV30; D unclear. CDR1 and CDR2 from the germline V gene are GTSNPN and SVGIG (reference sequence). V lost 4 bases to trimming and J lost 6 bases, with 13 bases between them. The CDR3 is 14 residues long. In DNA form, the CDR3 reads TGTGCCTGGAAGGCGGGATTCAGTAATTCACCCCTCCACTTT. It specifies CAWKAGFSNSPLHF. Variable domain in full (rest from reference TRBV30 and TRBJ1-6): SQTIHQWPATLVQPVGSPLSLECTVEGTSNPNLYWYRQAAGRGLQLLFYSVGIGQISSEVPQNLSASRPQDRQFILSSKKLLLSDSGFYLCAWKAGFSNSPLHFGNGTRLTVT.